This T cell receptor beta chain was captured by sequencing in a study of control samples from healthy donors and cancer patients. The data were produced by immunoSEQ multiplex PCR, yet TCRdb's version contains in-frame clones alone and is incomplete. The sample carries about 140,000 clones, 91% recorded once. The V segment lost 7 bases and the J segment 6 bases; nucleotides outside the gene matches: 6. The CDR3 sequence is 15 residues long. CDR1 LNHDA and CDR2 SQIVND come from the germline V gene (reference sequence). The V and J genes are TRBV19 and TRBJ2-1, with TRBD2 matching 13 bases. Material: blood. The origin of this receptor is a man aged 18 to 29 in good health. For the CDR3, the DNA is TGTGCCAGTACCACACTAGCGGGGGGGGTCAATGAGCAGTTCTTC. Amino acid sequence: CASTTLAGGVNEQFF.